The 3 T cell receptor beta chains in this list originate from one sample, sequenced in a study of blood T cell repertoires in COVID-19. The repertoire was sequenced with immunoSEQ multiplex PCR; TCRdb's copy has only in-frame clones and lacks some. This sample yields roughly 100,000 clones, of which over 75% are seen a single time; about 3.9% belongs to the top ten. The sequencing input was peripheral blood. All receptors derive from a man aged 45-60 years with acute or convalescent COVID-19.

The sample holds one count of this clone. The chain couples TRBV19 to TRBJ1-2, with TRBD1 matching 7 bases. V gave up 5 bases and J gave up 4 bases; unmatched junction bases: 10. CDR1 and CDR2 from the germline V gene are LNHDA and SQIVND (reference sequence). CDR3 length: 15 residues. CDR3 DNA: TGTGCCAGTAGTGCCCCCCGAACAGGGGCCTATGGCTACACCTTC. The encoded protein is CASSAPRTGAYGYTF.

The CDR3 here is CASSLNRDRGGYTF. As DNA, the CDR3 is TGTGCCAGCAGCTTAAACCGGGACAGGGGCGGCTACACCTTC. V is TRBV11-2 and J is TRBJ1-2, with 10 bases lining up with TRBD1. V shed 2 bases, J shed 8 bases, and the junction held 5 bases outside the gene matches. This CDR3 contains 14 residues. In germline, CDR1 is SGHAT, CDR2 FQNNGV.

The V gene is TRBV18, the J gene TRBJ1-2; 9 nucleotides align to TRBD1. The V gene end was trimmed by 3 bases and the J gene end by 6 bases; junction bases not matched to a gene: 8. CDR1 is KGHSH, CDR2 LQKENI, per germline. The CDR3 runs to 15 residues. CDR3 sequence: CASSPTRTGGHGYTF. In nucleotides, the CDR3 is TGTGCCAGCTCACCTACCCGCACAGGGGGCCATGGCTACACCTTC.